This is a list of T cell receptor beta chains from one sample in a study of identical twins. TCRdb redid the calling of the 5' RACE reads with MiXCR, one entry per CDR3 protein. The sample gives nearly 900,000 distinct CDR3 sequences, about 12% of which show up once; around 1.6% is in the top ten. These same data were also listed under a study on yellow fever vaccine responses in identical twins.

The sample consisted of PBMCs. These receptors were collected from a woman aged 18-29 years in good health. Both conserved end residues are part of each CDR3. A D gene is named only where the DNA matches it firmly. Size values are once, few and many counts, or a class for expanded clones, and some rows have none.

NA	TRBV7-2	TRBJ1-2	few	CASSLAPGPANYGYTF	TGTGCCAGCAGCTTAGCACCAGGGCCAGCTAACTATGGCTACACCTTC
NA	TRBV5-1	TRBJ2-5	NA	CASSLYTQETQYF	TGCGCCAGCAGCTTGTACACCCAAGAGACCCAGTACTTC
TRBD1	TRBV13	TRBJ1-4	NA	CASSFDRGDEKLFF	TGTGCCAGCAGCTTCGACAGGGGGGATGAAAAACTGTTTTTT
NA	TRBV7-8	TRBJ2-7	NA	CASSRDTLYEQYF	TGTGCCAGCAGTCGGGACACCCTTTACGAGCAGTACTTC
TRBD2	TRBV29-1	TRBJ2-1	few	CSVLMRGGGRGGYNEQFF	TGCAGCGTACTAATGCGGGGGGGAGGCAGGGGAGGCTACAATGAGCAGTTCTTC
NA	TRBV9	TRBJ1-1	many	CASSLGNSNTEAFF	TGTGCCAGCAGCCTCGGGAACTCGAACACTGAAGCTTTCTTT
TRBD2	TRBV24-1	TRBJ2-3	NA	CATSSNQGLAGVVTSADTQYF	TGTGCCACCAGTTCTAACCAGGGACTAGCGGGAGTGGTCACATCGGCAGATACGCAGTATTTT
NA	TRBV4-1	TRBJ2-3	few	CASSQDSTDTDTQYF	TGCGCCAGCAGCCAAGACTCCACTGACACAGATACGCAGTATTTT
NA	TRBV10-2	TRBJ2-3	NA	CASSELETGTDTQYF	TGCGCCAGCAGTGAATTGGAGACAGGCACAGATACGCAGTATTTT
TRBD1	TRBV10-3	TRBJ2-1	NA	CAISGADRDSSYNEQFF	TGTGCCATCAGTGGGGCGGACAGGGACAGCTCCTACAATGAGCAGTTCTTC
NA	TRBV29-1	TRBJ2-7	few	CSVGRGGASYEQYF	TGCAGCGTGGGGAGGGGGGGGGCATCCTACGAGCAGTACTTC
TRBD1	TRBV10-3	TRBJ2-1	NA	CAIGGGQGKRYNEQFF	TGTGCCATCGGGGGAGGACAGGGCAAGCGGTACAATGAGCAGTTCTTC
NA	TRBV5-1	TRBJ1-2	NA	CASSYDSLNYGYTF	TGCGCCAGCAGCTATGACAGCCTTAACTATGGCTACACCTTC
TRBD2	TRBV28	TRBJ2-7	NA	CASRRRLALPYEQYF	TGTGCCAGCAGGAGAAGACTAGCTCTCCCCTACGAGCAGTACTTC
NA	TRBV27	TRBJ2-7	NA	CASRLLLAGEQYF	TGTGCCAGCAGGCTCCTCTTAGCAGGCGAGCAGTACTTC
NA	TRBV10-3	TRBJ1-5	NA	CAISESGGAAQPQHF	TGTGCCATCAGTGAGTCCGGCGGGGCTGCACAGCCCCAGCATTTT
TRBD2	TRBV24-1	TRBJ2-1	many	CATSVGTSGNNEQFF	TGTGCCACCAGTGTGGGGACTAGCGGGAACAATGAGCAGTTCTTC
TRBD1	TRBV3-1	TRBJ2-1	NA	CASSLGTGVWAYNEQFF	TGTGCCAGCAGCCTCGGGACAGGGGTTTGGGCCTACAATGAGCAGTTCTTC
NA	TRBV29-1	TRBJ2-1	few	CSVGDPYNEQFF	TGCAGCGTGGGGGACCCCTACAATGAGCAGTTCTTC
NA	TRBV5-1	TRBJ1-2	NA	CASSPAPWSGGYTF	TGCGCCAGCAGCCCGGCACCTTGGAGCGGTGGCTACACCTTC
TRBD1	TRBV3-1	TRBJ1-1	few	CASTKGGTGGLNTEAFF	TGTGCCAGCACCAAAGGAGGGACAGGGGGTTTGAACACTGAAGCTTTCTTT